A single sample is the source of the 26 T cell receptor beta chains below, sequenced in a study of T-cell memory formation after mild COVID-19 listed by TCRdb under 2021. Libraries were constructed by 5' RACE. Sequencing took place on an Illumina NovaSeq 6000. The raw public data were reprocessed by TCRdb itself: fastp quality trimming at Q25, MiXCR clonotype calling, in-frame beta chains only. Every entry covers one CDR3 protein and lists the most common genes and DNA from its rows. In all, the sample holds some 600,000 distinct CDR3 sequences, and 15% to 20% of those were seen once. The ten largest clonotypes hold 8.1% of the sample. Sequenced: PBMCs or a T cell subset sorted from them (not recorded which). Receptors originate from an adult woman who had mild COVID-19 (a few samples of this study predate the infection). The sample titles of this study are shuffled in the database, so cell type and time point are left out; the donor was told from shared clones.

The chain links TRBV5-1 to TRBJ1-6; D is ambiguous. CDR3 length equals 15 residues. V was pared by 5 bases and J by 7 bases, with 16 bases between. The germline V gene encodes CDR1 SGHRS and CDR2 YFSETQ. DNA of the CDR3: TGCGCCAGCAGGCCCCACGCGGATGCAAATTCACCCCTCCACTTT. It codes for CASRPHADANSPLHF.

This clonotype appeared a single time. The chain links TRBV29-1 to TRBJ2-3; D remains ambiguous. Trimming shortened V by 1 base and J by 2 bases, and 13 bases separated the two germline ends. From germline, CDR1 is SQVTM and CDR2 ANQGSEA. The CDR3 extends over 15 amino acids. This chain's CDR3 is CSVEASNLYTDTQYF. The CDR3 DNA sequence: TGCAGCGTTGAAGCTTCCAACCTATACACAGATACGCAGTATTTT.

J is TRBJ2-7 and V is TRBV6-5; the D is unclear. CDR1 MNHEY and CDR2 SVGAGI come from the germline V gene. Between the trimmed V and J ends, which lost 1 base and 5 bases, there was a span of 9 bases. This CDR3 has 13 residues. The CDR3 sequence: CASSYFASDEQYF. For the CDR3, the DNA is TGTGCCAGCAGTTACTTCGCGTCGGACGAGCAGTACTTC.

This clonotype was counted only a few times. The chain recombines TRBV5-4 with TRBJ1-3; no clear D. The ends were cut back, 3 bases at V and 3 bases at J, with 10 bases in the middle. Germline values: CDR1 SGHNT, CDR2 YYREEE (reference sequence). CDR3 length: 14 residues. CDR3 DNA sequence: TGTGCCAGCAGCTCGTCATCAAGTGGAAACACCATATATTTT. Translating gives CASSSSSSGNTIYF.

V gene TRBV19 combines with J gene TRBJ1-2; no firm D call. CDR3 length equals 13 residues. V was trimmed by 5 bases and J by 8 bases, leaving 15 bases between them. Germline CDR1 reads LNHDA; CDR2 reads SQIVND (reference sequence). The CDR3 loop is CASSYGALWGYTF. The CDR3 nucleotides read TGTGCCAGTAGTTACGGAGCCCTATGGGGCTACACCTTC.

The chain combines TRBV3-1 with TRBJ1-5; unclear D gene. The CDR3 consists of 15 residues. CDR1 is LGHDT, CDR2 YNNKEL, per germline (reference sequence). V dropped 6 bases and J dropped 0 bases, with 12 bases sitting between them. The CDR3 protein is CASSKDVGSNQPQHF. Here the CDR3 DNA reads TGTGCCAGCAGTAAAGATGTAGGTAGCAATCAGCCCCAGCATTTT.

This clonotype was counted at least ten times. The CDR3 DNA reads TGTGCCAGCAGGACTAGCGGGGGGGTCGAGCAGTACTTC. This encodes CASRTSGGVEQYF. The V call is TRBV12-3 or TRBV12-4, the J call TRBJ2-7; TRBD2 agrees at 14 bases. V dropped 6 bases and J dropped 6; count of bases not matched to a gene: 1. This CDR3 region has 13 residues.

The rearrangement links TRBV3-1 to TRBJ2-2, with a tentative D call TRBD1 (5 bases). Germline V CDR1 and CDR2: LGHDT, YNNKEL (reference sequence). Trimming stripped 3 bases from V and 5 bases from J, with 13 bases between. CDR3 length: 15 residues. CDR3 region: CASSHTAQGTGELFF. The CDR3 nucleotides read TGTGCCAGCAGCCATACAGCGCAGGGAACCGGGGAGCTGTTTTTT.

The chain has TRBV7-9 and TRBJ2-1; D gene unclear. The CDR3 is made up of 13 amino acids. Between the trimmed V and J ends, which lost 6 bases and 12 bases, there was a span of 18 bases. Germline V gene sequence: CDR1 SEHNR, CDR2 FQNEAQ (reference sequence). The CDR3 spells CASSSVPQVGQFF. DNA of the CDR3: TGTGCCAGCAGTTCCGTCCCCCAGGTCGGGCAGTTCTTC.

This rearrangement joins TRBV24-1 to TRBJ1-1, with D possibly matching TRBD1 (6 bases). Trimming stripped 5 bases from V and 2 bases from J, with 8 bases between. The CDR3 is 13 residues long. CDR1 and CDR2 (germline): KGHDR, SFDVKD. In DNA form, the CDR3 reads TGTGCCACCAGTGGGGGACACAACACTGAAGCTTTCTTT. Translating gives CATSGGHNTEAFF.

The chain has TRBV6-1 and TRBJ1-2, with D hard to call. Trimming stripped 8 bases from V and 8 bases from J, with 12 bases between. CDR1 MNHNS and CDR2 SASEGT come from the germline V gene. The CDR3 runs to 11 residues. As DNA, the CDR3 is TGTGCCAGCGACAAGGGTTTGGGCTACACCTTC. Translating it yields CASDKGLGYTF.

This clonotype was recorded a few times. This chain uses TRBV12-3 or TRBV12-4 with TRBJ2-3, with TRBD2 matching over 8 bases. The trim removed 5 bases at V and 0 bases at J, leaving 7 bases unmatched. The CDR3 sequence is 16 residues long. CDR3 DNA sequence: TGTGCCAGCAGTCCGCGTAGCGGGGTTAGCACAGATACGCAGTATTTT. Translation gives CASSPRSGVSTDTQYF.

This clonotype came up a few times. This chain connects TRBV12-3 or TRBV12-4 to TRBJ2-2; D is possibly TRBD1 (6 bases). The ends were cut back, 6 bases at V and 6 bases at J, with 17 bases in the middle. The CDR3 has 15 amino acids. CDR3 nucleotides: TGTGCCAGCAGAGCCGAGACAGGAGCAGCCGGGGAGCTGTTTTTT. Translated, it gives CASRAETGAAGELFF.

The rearrangement links TRBV18 to TRBJ1-1; D remains unclear. Trimming stripped 1 base from V and 0 bases from J, with 6 bases between. The V gene's germline CDR1 is KGHSH and CDR2 LQKENI. The CDR3 extends over 14 amino acids. Written as DNA, the CDR3 is TGTGCCAGCTCACCACTTTCAGTGAACACTGAAGCTTTCTTT. Its protein product is CASSPLSVNTEAFF.

This clonotype was seen a few times. This sequence joins TRBV10-3 and TRBJ2-1, with a weak D call TRBD2 (5 bases). This CDR3 spans 13 amino acids. With 6 bases removed from V and 2 bases from J, the gap between germline ends came to 8 bases. The germline CDR1 and CDR2 sequences are ENHRY and SYGVKD. The chain's CDR3 is CAIREVAYNEQFF. The CDR3 nucleotides are TGTGCCATCAGGGAGGTCGCCTACAATGAGCAGTTCTTC.

This rearrangement joins TRBV10-3 to TRBJ2-1; D is tentatively TRBD1 or TRBD2 (5 bases each). This CDR3 contains 12 residues. Trimming shortened V by 3 bases and J by 12 bases, and 12 bases separated the two germline ends. Germline V gene data show CDR1 as ENHRY and CDR2 as SYGVKD. The CDR3 protein is CAISDSKGPQFF. The DNA of the CDR3 is TGTGCCATCAGTGATTCTAAGGGACCGCAGTTCTTC.

The rearrangement uses TRBV7-9 and TRBJ2-7; 7 bases are a match to TRBD1. Germline V gene lookup returns CDR1 SEHNR and CDR2 FQNEAQ (reference sequence). The CDR3 is made up of 15 amino acids. Losses at the gene ends were 5 bases for V and 2 bases for J; bases not matched to a gene: 9. The CDR3 region has the DNA TGTGCCAGCAGCCAAACGACAGGGTGGACCTACGAGCAGTACTTC. Protein sequence: CASSQTTGWTYEQYF.

Only a few counts were recorded for this clonotype. This chain uses TRBV5-6 with TRBJ1-6, with a possible D match to TRBD1 (5 bases). With 0 bases removed from V and 10 bases from J, the gap between germline ends came to 11 bases. CDR3 length equals 14 residues. In germline, CDR1 is SGHDT, CDR2 YYEEEE. This CDR3 is CASSLVREGSPLHF. CDR3 nucleotide sequence: TGTGCCAGCAGCTTGGTCAGGGAAGGGTCACCCCTCCACTTT.

This clonotype was counted only a few times. The V call is TRBV23-1, the J call TRBJ2-1; D is uncertain. TRBV23-1 is designated an ORF whose function remains uncertain. V lost 6 bases, J lost 13 bases, and 4 bases lay in between. This CDR3 has 8 residues. The CDR3 loop is CASRSQFF. The CDR3 DNA is TGCGCCAGCAGGAGCCAGTTCTTC.

The sample holds many counts of this clonotype. This chain joins TRBV27 and TRBJ1-1; 7 bases align to TRBD1. V lost 1 base to trimming and J lost 7 bases; unmatched junction nucleotides: 9. The CDR3 length is 15 residues. Germline V gene data show CDR1 as MNHEY and CDR2 as SMNVEV (reference sequence). In nucleotides, the CDR3 is TGTGCCAGCAGTTTATACGCAGGGGGGGATATTGAAGCTTTCTTT. The encoded protein is CASSLYAGGDIEAFF.

The chain joins TRBV15 to TRBJ2-7; D assignment may be TRBD1 or TRBD2 (5 bases each). Trimming pared 0 bases from V and 0 bases from J, leaving 15 bases between. Germline lookup yields CDR1 LNHNV and CDR2 YYDKDF (reference sequence). This CDR3 is built from 17 residues. The CDR3 nucleotides read TGTGCCACCAGCAGAGATCGGAAGGGGACCTTCTCCTACGAGCAGTACTTC. Its translation: CATSRDRKGTFSYEQYF.

J is TRBJ1-1 and V is TRBV11-3; the D gene is possibly TRBD1 (6 bases). V was clipped by 3 bases and J by 5 bases, with 19 bases between them. CDR3 length: 16 residues. Germline CDR1 reads SGHNT; CDR2 reads YENEEA. This CDR3 reads CASSFEFLDRRTEAFF. CDR3 sequence (DNA): TGTGCCAGCAGCTTTGAATTCCTCGACAGGAGGACTGAAGCTTTCTTT. Complete variable domain (other parts from reference TRBV11-3 and TRBJ1-1): EAGVVQSPRYKIIEKKQPVAFWCNPISGHNTLYWYLQNLGQGPELLIRYENEEAVDDSQLPKDRFSAERLKGVDSTLKIQPAELGDSAVYLCASSFEFLDRRTEAFFGQGTRLTVV.

The J gene is TRBJ1-1, the V gene TRBV5-1, with D maybe TRBD1 (5 bases). The CDR3 loop spans 14 amino acids. Germline V gene sequence: CDR1 SGHRS, CDR2 YFSETQ. Trimming stripped 7 bases from V and 1 base from J, with 14 bases between. The CDR3 loop reads CASGTGTGNTEAFF. In DNA, the CDR3 is TGCGCCAGCGGTACTGGGACGGGGAACACTGAAGCTTTCTTT.

CDR3 nucleotide sequence: TGTGCCAGCAGCTACAGGGTGGACGGCTACACCTTC. Translated: CASSYRVDGYTF. The V gene is TRBV3-1, the J gene TRBJ1-2, with D perhaps matching TRBD1 (6 bases). V was trimmed by 5 bases and J by 8 bases, leaving 12 bases between them. Germline-derived CDR1 and CDR2 are LGHDT and YNNKEL (reference sequence). CDR3 size: 12 residues.

As for this clonotype: A read error may be the cause here, since a much bigger clone is one base away. The V call is TRBV6-6, the J call TRBJ1-1, with 7 bases fitting TRBD1. CDR1 is MNHNY and CDR2 is SVGAGI in the germline V gene (reference sequence). V gave up 6 bases and J gave up 6 bases; unmatched junction bases: 7. This CDR3 has 13 residues. For the CDR3, the DNA is TGTGCCAGCAGCCTTACAGGGGTCGCTGAAGCTTTCTTT. Amino acids: CASSLTGVAEAFF.

The V and J genes are TRBV5-1 and TRBJ2-5, with TRBD2 as a possible D gene (6 bases). Trimming took off 0 bases at V and 10 bases at J, with 19 bases between the two ends. This CDR3 spans 15 amino acids. The germline CDR1 and CDR2 sequences are SGHRS and YFSETQ. CDR3 sequence (DNA): TGCGCCAGCAGCTTGGAACCGGGACTCCATTGGGGCCAGTACTTC. Its translation: CASSLEPGLHWGQYF.